The 25 T cell receptor beta chains given below trace back to one sample, sequenced in a study of cytomegalovirus exposure and HLA in healthy donors. PCR was performed using 60 Vbeta and 13 Jbeta primers. Profiled with immunoSEQ multiplex PCR; TCRdb holds only in-frame clones, not every one. The data contain tens of thousands of clones, 78% of them singletons. The material sequenced was PBMCs. The receptors come from a woman aged 35 to 49 in good health and CMV-seropositive.

The chain employs TRBV9 and TRBJ2-1; TRBD2 is a possible D gene (6 bases). The length of the CDR3 is 15 residues. Trimming shortened V by 3 bases and J by 0 bases, and 10 bases separated the two germline ends. Germline V CDR1 and CDR2: SGDLS, YYNGEE. The CDR3 sequence: CASSGDGSSYNEQFF. CDR3 nucleotide sequence: TGTGCCAGCAGCGGAGACGGGAGCTCCTACAATGAGCAGTTCTTC.

The V and J genes are TRBV4-2 and TRBJ2-1; 11 nucleotides agree with TRBD2. This CDR3 region has 15 residues. Germline loops: CDR1 LGHNA, CDR2 YNFKEQ. Germline trimming cut 5 bases from V and 6 bases from J; bases unmatched to any gene: 6. The CDR3 DNA reads as TGTGCCAGCAGCTACCCTGGGACTAGCGGCAATGAGCAGTTCTTC. Encoded protein: CASSYPGTSGNEQFF.

The chain links TRBV4-1 to TRBJ2-5, with 15 bases aligning to TRBD2. This CDR3 contains 18 residues. The germline gives CDR1 MGHRA, CDR2 YSYEKL. Trimming at V came to 0 bases and at J to 4 bases, leaving 6 bases not matched to a gene. The CDR3 loop reads CASSQDPGLAGGGETQYF. The CDR3 DNA sequence: TGCGCCAGCAGCCAAGATCCGGGACTAGCGGGAGGTGGAGAGACCCAGTACTTC.

The chain employs TRBV7-6 and TRBJ1-3; no clear D gene. Trimming shortened V by 2 bases and J by 2 bases, and 7 bases separated the two germline ends. CDR1 SGHVS and CDR2 FNYEAQ come from the germline V gene. The CDR3 extends over 14 amino acids. DNA for the CDR3: TGTGCCAGCAGCTTAACTACGGCTGGAAACACCATATATTTT. Amino acid sequence: CASSLTTAGNTIYF.

The genes are TRBV9 and TRBJ2-1, with TRBD2 matching 12 bases. Germline V lookup: CDR1 SGDLS, CDR2 YYNGEE. The CDR3 length is 15 residues. The J segment lost 7 bases and the V segment lost 3 bases, leaving 5 bases of the junction unmatched. CDR3 coding DNA: TGTGCCAGCAGCGCCCCTGGACTAGCGGGAAATGAGCAGTTCTTC. As protein: CASSAPGLAGNEQFF.

CDR3: CASSQATGTGSDTQYF. The DNA of the CDR3 is TGTGCCAGCAGCCAGGCCACCGGGACAGGGTCAGATACGCAGTATTTT. The chain has TRBV4-2 and TRBJ2-3; 9 bases line up with TRBD1. The ends lost 3 bases at V and 4 bases at J; junction bases unmatched: 8. This CDR3 contains 16 residues. Germline V lookup: CDR1 LGHNA, CDR2 YNFKEQ.

The chain joins TRBV6-6 to TRBJ2-7, with D perhaps matching TRBD2 (5 bases). V was cut by 4 bases and J by 0 bases, with 10 bases left in between. The CDR3 runs to 14 residues. Per germline, CDR1 MNHNY and CDR2 SVGAGI (reference sequence). CDR3 nucleotides: TGTGCCAGCAGTTTTGGGGAGAGCTCCTACGAGCAGTACTTC. It translates to CASSFGESSYEQYF.

The chain employs TRBV6-5 and TRBJ1-5, with TRBD1 matching 9 bases. Germline values: CDR1 MNHEY, CDR2 SVGAGI. This CDR3 has 14 residues. V trimming: 6 bases; J trimming: 7 bases; junction bases outside the gene matches: 7. For the CDR3, the DNA is TGTGCCAGCAGGGGGACAGGGCAAGAACAGCCCCAGCATTTT. It codes for CASRGTGQEQPQHF.

This chain joins TRBV11-2 and TRBJ2-7, with TRBD1 as a possible D gene (6 bases). Trimming removed 0 bases from V and 2 bases from J, with 14 bases in between. The CDR3 loop spans 16 amino acids. In germline, CDR1 is SGHAT, CDR2 FQNNGV. The CDR3 coding sequence is TGTGCCAGCAGCTTAGATCGTCAGGGGTTCCCCTACGAGCAGTACTTC. It is translated as CASSLDRQGFPYEQYF.

The V call is TRBV30, the J call TRBJ2-7, with 8 bases fitting TRBD1. Germline V lookup: CDR1 GTSNPN, CDR2 SVGIG (reference sequence). After removal of 1 base from V and 6 bases from J, the junction contained 2 bases not matched to a gene. This CDR3 has 12 amino acids. CDR3 DNA sequence: TGTGCCTGGAGTGACGACAGGGGCGAGCAGTACTTC. It specifies CAWSDDRGEQYF.

The chain couples TRBV6-5 to TRBJ2-7; 9 bases fit TRBD1. The CDR3 has 14 amino acids. Looked up from germline, CDR1 is MNHEY and CDR2 is SVGAGI. Germline trimming cut 5 bases from V and 3 bases from J; bases unmatched to any gene: 5. The CDR3 DNA reads as TGTGCCAGCAGTACAGGGGGACAGGGCTACGAGCAGTACTTC. Translating gives CASSTGGQGYEQYF.

This clone has more than one count but fewer than ten. This chain uses TRBV7-3 with TRBJ2-1, with D possibly being TRBD2 (5 bases). V shed 0 bases and J shed 6 bases, with 12 bases lying between them. This CDR3 region has 15 residues. The V gene's germline CDR1 is SGHTA and CDR2 FQGTGA. CDR3: CASSLTREGFNEQFF. In DNA form, the CDR3 reads TGTGCCAGCAGCTTAACGAGAGAGGGATTCAATGAGCAGTTCTTC.

The V call is TRBV27, the J call TRBJ2-3; D perhaps matches TRBD1 (5 bases). This CDR3 has 11 amino acids. V was pared by 2 bases and J by 8 bases, with 5 bases between. Germline values: CDR1 MNHEY, CDR2 SMNVEV (reference sequence). CDR3: CASSLRGTQYF. The CDR3 bases are TGTGCCAGCAGTTTAAGGGGTACGCAGTATTTT.

J is TRBJ2-1 and V is TRBV7-2; TRBD2 matches at 10 bases. Trimming took 4 bases from V and 2 from J; bases not matched to a gene: 11. The CDR3 contains 18 residues. Per the germline V gene, CDR1 is SGHTA and CDR2 is FQGNSA. CDR3 protein: CASSYNLGAGGTYNEQFF. DNA for the CDR3: TGTGCCAGCAGCTACAACCTAGGAGCGGGAGGGACCTACAATGAGCAGTTCTTC.

This CDR3 is CAWSAPFRGYGYTF. DNA of the CDR3: TGTGCCTGGAGTGCCCCCTTCAGGGGCTATGGCTACACCTTC. The rearrangement joins TRBV30 to TRBJ1-2, with D maybe TRBD1 (6 bases). V lost 1 base and J 4 bases, leaving 13 bases between the germline ends. Germline V gene sequence: CDR1 GTSNPN, CDR2 SVGIG (reference sequence). The CDR3 contains 14 residues.

This chain links TRBV5-1 with TRBJ2-7; TRBD1 is a possible D gene (6 bases). The V end lost 0 bases, the J end lost 3 bases, and 16 bases lay between the germline ends. Germline V lookup: CDR1 SGHRS, CDR2 YFSETQ. The CDR3 contains 16 residues. CDR3 amino acids: CASSLGVWTDNYEQYF. In nucleotides, the CDR3 is TGCGCCAGCAGCTTGGGAGTGTGGACAGACAACTACGAGCAGTACTTC.

The chain has TRBV21-1 and TRBJ2-5; the table's D call TRBD1 went unverified against the DNA. TRBV21-1 is flagged as a pseudogene. CDR3 length: 17 residues. CDR3 region: CASSTTMDSPYQETQYF. Here the CDR3 DNA reads TGTGCCAGCAGCACAACAATGGACAGTCCCTACCAAGAGACCCAGTACTTC.

This chain connects TRBV11-3 to TRBJ2-7; 8 bases line up with TRBD1. The junction had 4 bases not matched to a gene; V was cut back by 1 base and J by 5 bases. This CDR3 region has 14 residues. Germline V gives CDR1 SGHNT, CDR2 YENEEA. Here the CDR3 reads CASSLGTGRDEQYF. The CDR3 nucleotides are TGTGCCAGCAGCTTAGGGACAGGGAGAGACGAGCAGTACTTC.

The gene calls are TRBV27 and TRBJ2-1; 10 bases are a match to TRBD2. With V trimmed by 4 bases and J by 3 bases, 6 bases remained unmatched. The CDR3 is made up of 16 amino acids. Germline V gives CDR1 MNHEY, CDR2 SMNVEV (reference sequence). DNA for the CDR3: TGTGCCAGCAGTTACCAGGGACTAGCGCTCTACAATGAGCAGTTCTTC. Protein product: CASSYQGLALYNEQFF.

The gene calls are TRBV5-8 and TRBJ1-2; the match to TRBD1 covers 7 bases. CDR1 SGHTS and CDR2 YDEGEE come from the germline V gene. This CDR3 has 13 residues. V gave up 6 bases and J gave up 4 bases; unmatched junction bases: 6. The CDR3 spells CASNQGVVYGYTF. The CDR3, as DNA: TGTGCCAGCAATCAGGGGGTAGTCTATGGCTACACCTTC.

The rearrangement links TRBV21-1 to TRBJ2-1; no check of the table's D call, TRBD2, against the DNA was made. TRBV21-1 is a documented pseudogene. The CDR3 length is 13 residues. The CDR3 loop reads CASSKVTRAGQFF. CDR3 coding DNA: TGTGCCAGCAGCAAAGTAACGAGGGCCGGGCAGTTCTTC.

This clone has only one observation. The chain has TRBV19 and TRBJ1-4; D possibly corresponds to TRBD1 (6 bases). Trimming shortened V by 5 bases and J by 5 bases, and 18 bases separated the two germline ends. Germline V gene lookup returns CDR1 LNHDA and CDR2 SQIVND (reference sequence). CDR3 length: 16 amino acids. CDR3 DNA: TGTGCCAGTAGTCGGGCAGGGGAGGGGAACAATGAAAAACTGTTTTTT. Translating it yields CASSRAGEGNNEKLFF.

This clone was found once. The V gene is TRBV9, the J gene TRBJ2-7; 7 nucleotides line up with TRBD1. The length of the CDR3 is 14 residues. V shed 4 bases and J 4 bases; nucleotides not matched to a gene: 8. CDR1 SGDLS and CDR2 YYNGEE come from the germline V gene. CDR3 sequence: CASSPRQGVYEQYF. The CDR3 bases are TGTGCCAGCAGCCCTCGACAGGGCGTTTACGAGCAGTACTTC.

The chain links TRBV4-1 to TRBJ2-1; 12 bases line up with TRBD2. Trimming cost V 2 bases and J 10 bases; bases outside gene matches: 12. Germline lookup yields CDR1 MGHRA and CDR2 YSYEKL. CDR3 length: 17 residues. The CDR3 loop is CASSQPTSGRKDREQFF. CDR3 DNA sequence: TGCGCCAGCAGCCAACCAACTAGCGGGAGGAAAGACAGGGAGCAGTTCTTC.

This clone was seen only once. This chain joins TRBV19 and TRBJ2-1; 8 bases fit TRBD1. Trimming cost V 5 bases and J 9 bases; bases outside gene matches: 6. CDR1 LNHDA and CDR2 SQIVND come from the germline V gene (reference sequence). There are 13 residues in the CDR3. This CDR3 is CASSAGQVGEQFF. The DNA for the CDR3 is TGTGCCAGTAGTGCGGGACAGGTCGGTGAGCAGTTCTTC.